The 9 T cell receptor beta chains below come from one sample, sequenced in a study of T cells after yellow fever vaccination. TCRdb independently ran MiXCR on the 5' RACE reads; one entry per CDR3 protein. The sample has roughly 340,000 distinct CDR3 sequences, about 4% seen once; the top ten hold approximately 24%. This sample comprised PBMCs, obtained 5 days after the yellow fever booster vaccination. The source is a man younger than 30 who received the YFV17D yellow fever vaccine.

Ten or more counts support this clonotype. The genes are TRBV7-9 and TRBJ2-6; D is possibly TRBD1 (5 bases). There are 15 residues in the CDR3. Germline V gene sequence: CDR1 SEHNR, CDR2 FQNEAQ (reference sequence). V was cut by 2 bases and J by 2 bases, with 7 bases left in between. CDR3 coding DNA: TGTGCCAGCAGCTTATTAGGGGCTGGGGCCAACGTCCTGACTTTC. As protein: CASSLLGAGANVLTF.

This clonotype occurred a few times. The chain combines TRBV12-3 or TRBV12-4 with TRBJ2-3; 12 bases are shared with TRBD2. J gave up 6 bases and V 1 base, and 8 bases lay outside the gene matches. The CDR3 totals 17 residues. The CDR3 coding sequence is TGTGCCAGCAGTTTAGGGATACTAGCGGGGGGTGGTGATACGCAGTATTTT. Protein sequence: CASSLGILAGGGDTQYF.

A few counts support this clonotype. This rearrangement joins TRBV11-2 to TRBJ2-7, with a possible D match to TRBD1 (5 bases). The CDR3 length is 15 residues. V was pared by 1 base and J by 0 bases, with 10 bases between. CDR1 is SGHAT, CDR2 FQNNGV, per germline. The CDR3 loop is CASSLGAGNSYEQYF. The CDR3 DNA follows: TGTGCCAGCAGCTTAGGGGCAGGGAACTCCTACGAGCAGTACTTC.

The chain joins TRBV5-1 to TRBJ2-3; 7 bases align to TRBD1. With V trimmed by 3 bases and J by 2 bases, 6 bases remained unmatched. Germline CDR1 is SGHRS and CDR2 is YFSETQ. The CDR3 covers 15 residues. The CDR3 reads CASSYEGGITDTQYF. As DNA, the CDR3 is TGCGCCAGCAGCTACGAAGGGGGCATCACAGATACGCAGTATTTT.

The table lists this clonotype with many counts. The J gene is TRBJ2-5, the V gene TRBV29-1; 11 positions match TRBD2. Germline V gene data show CDR1 as SQVTM and CDR2 as ANQGSEA. J gave up 4 bases and V 6 bases, and 4 bases lay outside the gene matches. The length of the CDR3 is 13 residues. CDR3 sequence: CSVSGTSGETQYF. CDR3 sequence (DNA): TGCAGCGTCTCCGGGACTAGCGGAGAGACCCAGTACTTC.

This clonotype has only a few counts. V is TRBV5-1 and J is TRBJ2-5; 11 bases match TRBD1. V dropped 8 bases and J dropped 5; count of bases not matched to a gene: 11. The CDR3 has 15 amino acids. CDR1 and CDR2 (germline): SGHRS, YFSETQ. CDR3 protein: CASASGQGGLETQYF. The CDR3 nucleotides are TGCGCCAGTGCCTCGGGACAGGGGGGCTTGGAGACCCAGTACTTC.

The J gene is TRBJ2-2, the V gene TRBV12-3 or TRBV12-4; D is undetermined. The ends were cut back, 5 bases at V and 5 bases at J, with 15 bases in the middle. This CDR3 has 15 amino acids. CDR3 amino acids: CASSGLGTGTGELFF. CDR3 nucleotides: TGTGCCAGCAGTGGGTTGGGTACGGGTACCGGGGAGCTGTTTTTT.

In its sample, this clonotype was seen a few times. The chain carries TRBV3-1 and TRBJ2-7; 7 bases line up with TRBD1. This CDR3 has 13 residues. Germline CDR1 LGHDT, CDR2 YNNKEL (reference sequence). Trimming took 2 bases from V and 6 from J; bases not matched to a gene: 4. This CDR3 is CASSQSTGTEQYF. In nucleotides, the CDR3 is TGTGCCAGCAGCCAATCGACAGGGACCGAGCAGTACTTC.

This clonotype came up a few times. Here the CDR3 reads CASSEDPAYEQYF. The CDR3 DNA follows: TGTGCCAGCAGTGAAGATCCAGCCTACGAGCAGTACTTC. This chain uses TRBV2 with TRBJ2-7; D is ambiguous. V lost 1 base and J 2 bases, leaving 6 bases between the germline ends. The germline V gene has CDR1 SNHLY and CDR2 FYNNEI. The CDR3 has 13 amino acids. Based on the CDR3 plus reference TRBV2 and TRBJ2-7, the full variable domain is EPEVTQTPSHQVTQMGQEVILRCVPISNHLYFYWYRQILGQKVEFLVSFYNNEISEKSEIFDDQFSVERPDGSNFTLKIRSTKLEDSAMYFCASSEDPAYEQYFGPGTRLTVT.